This record looks at one T cell receptor beta chain sequence and its context. The sample is drawn from a study of T-cell memory formation after mild COVID-19. Barcoded TCR alpha and TCR beta cDNA libraries with UMIs came from 5'RACE using constant-segment primers. TCRdb used MiXCR to reprocess the 5' RACE reads, holding one entry per CDR3 protein. The repertoire holds some 130,000 distinct CDR3 sequences, with roughly 15% as singletons. The CDR3 is 11 residues long. V lost 4 bases, J lost 10 bases, and 8 bases lay in between. The gene calls are TRBV12-3 or TRBV12-4 and TRBJ2-1; a weak D match, TRBD2 (6 bases). The sequenced sample consisted of PBMCs or a T cell subset sorted from them (not recorded which). The receptor's source is an adult woman who had mild COVID-19 (a few samples of this study predate the infection). Cell type and time point are not known. CDR3 residues: CASSSAGEQFF. CDR3 nucleotides: TGTGCCAGCAGTTCCGCGGGGGAGCAGTTCTTC.